This TCR beta chain was recorded in a study of blood T cell repertoires in COVID-19. Study-level background: The United States, Italy and Spain supplied acute and convalescent COVID-19 samples.

Authors' processing steps: The authors estimated nucleated cell counts from reference gene primer amplification. Libraries were prepared by immunoSEQ multiplex PCR; TCRdb keeps only in-frame clonotypes and omits some of them. V and J calls and clone size follow that table, whereas D and trimming were derived from the DNA. The sample lists about 130,000 clones, 65% to 90% occurring once. This CDR3 spans 14 amino acids. Germline values: CDR1 LGHNA, CDR2 YSLEER. The ends were cut back, 0 bases at V and 2 bases at J, with 7 bases in the middle. Membership in each cohort depended on participant-reported clinical history.

V and J are TRBV4-3 and TRBJ1-1; D gene unclear. The TCR originated in a woman aged 50 to 60 who had recovered from COVID-19. The sample comprised PBMCs or T cells enriched from blood (not recorded which). CDR3 in amino acids: CASSQDRVNTEAFF. The CDR3 DNA follows: TGCGCCAGCAGCCAAGATCGAGTTAACACTGAAGCTTTCTTT.